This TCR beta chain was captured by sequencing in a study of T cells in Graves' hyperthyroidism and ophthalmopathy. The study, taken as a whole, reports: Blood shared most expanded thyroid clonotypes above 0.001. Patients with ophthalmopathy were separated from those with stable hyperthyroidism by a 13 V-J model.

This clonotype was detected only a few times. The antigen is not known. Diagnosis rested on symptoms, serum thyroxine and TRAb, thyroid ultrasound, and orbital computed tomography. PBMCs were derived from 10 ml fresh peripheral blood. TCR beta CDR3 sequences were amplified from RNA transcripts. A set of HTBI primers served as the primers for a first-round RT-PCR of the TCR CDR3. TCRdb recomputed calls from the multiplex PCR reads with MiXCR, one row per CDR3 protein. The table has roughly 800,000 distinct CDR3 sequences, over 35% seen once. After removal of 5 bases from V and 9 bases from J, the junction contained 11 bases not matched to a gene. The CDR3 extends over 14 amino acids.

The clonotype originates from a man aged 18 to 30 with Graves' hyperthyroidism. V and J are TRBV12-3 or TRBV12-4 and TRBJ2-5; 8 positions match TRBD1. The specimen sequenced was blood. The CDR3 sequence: CASSTLGQARSQYF. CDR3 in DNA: TGTGCCAGCAGTACCTTGGGACAGGCGAGGTCCCAGTACTTC.